One sample yielded the 9 T cell receptor beta chains listed below, sequenced in a study of cytomegalovirus exposure and HLA in healthy donors. Amplification used 60 Vbeta primers and 13 Jbeta primers. Generated by immunoSEQ multiplex PCR, the TCRdb table keeps only in-frame clones and is missing some. Among some 130,000 clones listed, approximately 61% were seen once. Sequenced: PBMCs. The receptors were sampled from a human donor in good health.

This CDR3 reads CSVEDPVSQTGTQYF. CDR3 DNA: TGCAGCGTTGAAGACCCCGTATCTCAGACGGGGACCCAGTACTTC. V and J are TRBV29-1 and TRBJ2-5; D uncertain. The V end lost 0 bases, the J end lost 7 bases, and 18 bases lay between the germline ends. CDR1 and CDR2 (germline): SQVTM, ANQGSEA. The CDR3 runs to 15 residues. Drawing the rest from reference TRBV29-1 and TRBJ2-5, the complete variable domain is SAVISQKPSRDICQRGTSLTIQCQVDSQVTMMFWYRQQPGQSLTLIATANQGSEATYESGFVIDKFPISRPNLTFSTLTVSNMSPEDSSIYLCSVEDPVSQTGTQYFGPGTRLLVL.

The J gene is TRBJ2-7, the V gene TRBV6-5, with no clear D. Trimming removed 1 base from V and 5 bases from J, with 15 bases in between. CDR1 is MNHEY and CDR2 is SVGAGI in the germline V gene. CDR3 length: 15 residues. This CDR3 is CASSYLRPGEDEQYF. DNA for the CDR3: TGTGCCAGCAGTTACTTGCGGCCCGGAGAGGACGAGCAGTACTTC.

The V gene is TRBV11-2, the J gene TRBJ1-4; 10 nucleotides agree with TRBD1. The junction had 10 bases not matched to a gene; V was cut back by 5 bases and J by 10 bases. The CDR3 is 15 residues long. Looked up from germline, CDR1 is SGHAT and CDR2 is FQNNGV. The CDR3 is CASSVDRGQGVKLFF. DNA for the CDR3: TGTGCCAGCAGCGTCGACAGGGGGCAGGGAGTAAAACTGTTTTTT.

This chain connects TRBV4-1 to TRBJ2-3, with TRBD1 matching over 8 bases. Germline CDR1 and CDR2: MGHRA and YSYEKL. The CDR3 has 17 amino acids. V lost 4 bases to trimming and J lost 0 bases; unmatched junction nucleotides: 9. This chain's CDR3 is CASSPHPGQESTDTQYF. The CDR3 DNA is TGCGCCAGCAGCCCGCACCCGGGACAGGAAAGCACAGATACGCAGTATTTT.

This sequence joins TRBV28 and TRBJ2-7; 8 nucleotides agree with TRBD2. The CDR3 is 17 amino acids. Trimming at V came to 3 bases and at J to 2 bases, leaving 12 bases not matched to a gene. Germline V gene lookup returns CDR1 MDHEN and CDR2 SYDVKM. The CDR3 nucleotides are TGTGCCAGCAGTTTTGATCCGGGGGGGGACCAAACCTACGAGCAGTACTTC. Amino acids: CASSFDPGGDQTYEQYF.

The V call is TRBV19, the J call TRBJ1-1; 12 bases line up with TRBD1. The CDR3 runs to 15 residues. Per the germline V gene, CDR1 is LNHDA and CDR2 is SQIVND (reference sequence). J gave up 5 bases and V 7 bases, and 8 bases lay outside the gene matches. DNA for the CDR3: TGTGCCAGTACCCCAAGGGACAGGGGGCGAACTGAAGCTTTCTTT. Protein sequence: CASTPRDRGRTEAFF.

This clone was detected only a few times. The rearrangement uses TRBV6-5 and TRBJ2-1, with a weak D call TRBD2 (6 bases). This CDR3 comprises 15 residues. The V gene lost 0 bases and the J gene lost 7 bases, with 13 bases spanning the gap. From germline, CDR1 is MNHEY and CDR2 SVGAGI. CDR3 protein: CASSYSGGVVNEQFF. In nucleotides, the CDR3 is TGTGCCAGCAGTTACTCGGGGGGAGTCGTTAATGAGCAGTTCTTC.

The chain combines TRBV4-1 with TRBJ2-5, with a tentative D call TRBD2 (6 bases). The J call may be faulty, since TRBJ2-7 better matches the DNA end. The CDR3 is made up of 13 amino acids. Germline CDR1 is MGHRA and CDR2 is YSYEKL. DNA for the CDR3: TGCGCCAGCAGTAGCGGACACTCCTACGAGCAGTACTTC. This codes for CASSSGHSYEQYF.

The chain recombines TRBV6-1 with TRBJ1-2; TRBD1 is a possible D gene (5 bases). The germline gives CDR1 MNHNS, CDR2 SASEGT. The CDR3 totals 13 residues. V was shortened by 6 bases and J by 4 bases, with 12 bases between the two germline ends. In DNA form, the CDR3 reads TGTGCCAGCAGGGGTCAGGGCCTCTATGGCTACACCTTC. Translated: CASRGQGLYGYTF.